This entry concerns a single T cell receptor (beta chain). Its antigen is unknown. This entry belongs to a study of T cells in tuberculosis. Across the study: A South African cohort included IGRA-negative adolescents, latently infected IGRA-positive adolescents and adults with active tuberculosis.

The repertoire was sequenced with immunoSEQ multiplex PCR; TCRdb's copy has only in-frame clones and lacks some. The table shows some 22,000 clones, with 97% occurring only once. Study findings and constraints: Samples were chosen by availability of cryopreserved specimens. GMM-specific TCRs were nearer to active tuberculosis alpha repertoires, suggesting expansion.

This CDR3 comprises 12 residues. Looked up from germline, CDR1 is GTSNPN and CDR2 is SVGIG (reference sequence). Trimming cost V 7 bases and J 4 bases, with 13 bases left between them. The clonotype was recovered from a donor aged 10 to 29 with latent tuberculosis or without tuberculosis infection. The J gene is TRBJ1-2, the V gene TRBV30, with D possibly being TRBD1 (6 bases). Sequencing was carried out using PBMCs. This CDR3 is CASKQGPYGYTF. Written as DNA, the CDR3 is TGTGCCTCAAAACAGGGACCCTATGGCTACACCTTC.